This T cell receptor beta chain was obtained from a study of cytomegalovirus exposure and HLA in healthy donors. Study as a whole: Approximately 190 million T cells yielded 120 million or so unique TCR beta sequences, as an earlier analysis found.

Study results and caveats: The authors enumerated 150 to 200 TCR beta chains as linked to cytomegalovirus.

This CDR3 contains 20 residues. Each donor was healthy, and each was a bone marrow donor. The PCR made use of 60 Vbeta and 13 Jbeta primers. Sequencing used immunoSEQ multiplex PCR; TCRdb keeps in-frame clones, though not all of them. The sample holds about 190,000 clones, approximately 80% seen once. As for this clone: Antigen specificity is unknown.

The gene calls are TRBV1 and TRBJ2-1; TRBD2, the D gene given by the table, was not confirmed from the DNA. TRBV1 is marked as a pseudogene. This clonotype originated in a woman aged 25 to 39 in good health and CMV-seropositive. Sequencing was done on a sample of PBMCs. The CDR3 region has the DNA TGCACCAGCAGCCAAGTTTCCGTAGAGGCGGGTCTAAGCTCCTACAATGAGCAGTTCTTC. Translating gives CTSSQVSVEAGLSSYNEQFF.